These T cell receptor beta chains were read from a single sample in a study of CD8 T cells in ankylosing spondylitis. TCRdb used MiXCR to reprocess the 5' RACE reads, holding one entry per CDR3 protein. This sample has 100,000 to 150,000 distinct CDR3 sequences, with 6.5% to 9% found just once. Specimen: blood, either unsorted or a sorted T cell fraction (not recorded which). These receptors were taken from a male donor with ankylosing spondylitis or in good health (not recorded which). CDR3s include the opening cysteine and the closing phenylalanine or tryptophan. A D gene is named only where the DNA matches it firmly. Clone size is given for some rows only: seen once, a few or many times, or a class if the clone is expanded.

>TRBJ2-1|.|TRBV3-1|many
TGTGCCAGCAGCCCATCCAGGGGCGATTACAATGAGCAGTTCTTC
CASSPSRGDYNEQFF
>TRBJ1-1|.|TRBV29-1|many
TGCAGCGTTGAAGATACGGGAGGGGACACTGAAGCTTTCTTT
CSVEDTGGDTEAFF
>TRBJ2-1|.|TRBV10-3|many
TGTGCCATCACAGACCCTTACAATGAGCAGTTCTTC
CAITDPYNEQFF
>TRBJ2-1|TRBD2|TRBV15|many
TGTGCCACCGGACCGCCGACTAGCGGGCGCTTCAATGAGCAGTTCTTC
CATGPPTSGRFNEQFF
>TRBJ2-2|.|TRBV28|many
TGTGCCACCCAATGGACCGGGAACACCGGGGAGCTGTTTTTT
CATQWTGNTGELFF
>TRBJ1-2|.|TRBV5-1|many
TGCGCCAGCAGCTTGGAGCAGTCCTATGGCTACACCTTC
CASSLEQSYGYTF
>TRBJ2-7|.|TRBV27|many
TGTGCCAGCAGGGGTCAGCCGGGACAAGCCGCCTACGAGCAGTACTTC
CASRGQPGQAAYEQYF
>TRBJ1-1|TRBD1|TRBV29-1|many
TGCAGTTCAGACAGGGTCGCGAACACTGAAGCTTTCTTT
CSSDRVANTEAFF
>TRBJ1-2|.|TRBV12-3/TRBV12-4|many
TGTGCCAGCAGCCTTACCTATGGCTACACCTTC
CASSLTYGYTF
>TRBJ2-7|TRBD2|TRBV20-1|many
TGCAGTGCCTTCGGGACTAGCGGGGAACCGGGGTCGTCCTACGAGCAGTACTTC
CSAFGTSGEPGSSYEQYF
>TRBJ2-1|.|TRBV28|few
TGTGCCAGCAGTCCCTATGGAGGTGAGCAGTTCTTC
CASSPYGGEQFF
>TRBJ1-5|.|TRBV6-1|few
TGTGCCAGCAGCTCACGGGAGGGTCAGCCCCAGCATTTT
CASSSREGQPQHF
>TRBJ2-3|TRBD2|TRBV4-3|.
TGCGCCAGCAGCCAATTCTCCGGGAGGAGTCCAGATACGCAGTATTTT
CASSQFSGRSPDTQYF
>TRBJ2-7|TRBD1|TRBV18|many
TGTGCCAGCTCATCGGACAGGGGTACCTCCTACGAGCAGTACTTC
CASSSDRGTSYEQYF
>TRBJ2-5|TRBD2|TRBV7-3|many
TGTGCCAGCAGCCCGAAAGGACTAGCATTTATAGAGACCCAGTACTTC
CASSPKGLAFIETQYF
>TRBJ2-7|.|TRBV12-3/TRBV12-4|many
TGTGCCAGCAGTTTAGGGGCAGGTTACTACGAGCAGTACTTC
CASSLGAGYYEQYF
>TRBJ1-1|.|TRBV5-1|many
TGCGCCAGCAGTGGCGGCCCCGGGAACACTGAAGCTTTCTTT
CASSGGPGNTEAFF
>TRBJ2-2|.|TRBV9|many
TGTGCCAGCAGCTTCACTTTAGCGGAAAACACCGGGGAGCTGTTTTTT
CASSFTLAENTGELFF
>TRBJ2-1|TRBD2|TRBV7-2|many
TGTGCCAGCAGACGAAGCGGGAGTTCCTACAATGAGCAGTTCTTC
CASRRSGSSYNEQFF
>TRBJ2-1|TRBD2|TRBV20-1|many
TGCAGTGCTAGAGATCCTAGCGGGAGATGGGGTGAGCAGTTCTTC
CSARDPSGRWGEQFF
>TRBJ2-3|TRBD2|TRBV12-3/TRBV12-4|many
TGTGCCAGCAGTTTAGCGCGAAGGACTAGCGGGGTTAAAGATACGCAGTATTTT
CASSLARRTSGVKDTQYF
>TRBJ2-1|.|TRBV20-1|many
TGCAGTGCTAGAGAGGGGGTCTCCTACAATGAGCAGTTCTTC
CSAREGVSYNEQFF
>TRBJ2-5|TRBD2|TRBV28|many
TGTGCCAGCAGGGGGACTAGCGGATACGAGACCCAGTACTTC
CASRGTSGYETQYF
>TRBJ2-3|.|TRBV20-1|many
TGCAGTGCTGCCCCCAGGAGCACAGATACGCAGTATTTT
CSAAPRSTDTQYF
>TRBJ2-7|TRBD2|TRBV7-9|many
TGTGCCAGCAGCTCCAGACTAGCGGGAGCCGAGCAGTACTTC
CASSSRLAGAEQYF
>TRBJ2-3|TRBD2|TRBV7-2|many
TGTGCCAGCAGCGCCAAGGGGACTAGCTCCTTCACAGATACGCAGTATTTT
CASSAKGTSSFTDTQYF
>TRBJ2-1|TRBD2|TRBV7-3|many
TGTGCCAGCAGCTTAAGCCGCGGGGGGAATGAGCAGTTCTTC
CASSLSRGGNEQFF
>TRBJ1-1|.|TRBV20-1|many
TGCAGTGCTAGAGAACTCCGGGGCACTGAAGCTTTCTTT
CSARELRGTEAFF
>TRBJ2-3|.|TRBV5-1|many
TGCGCCAGCAGAGGGCTAGATACGCAGTATTTT
CASRGLDTQYF
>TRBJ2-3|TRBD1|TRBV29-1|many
TGCAGCGGTGCAGCCGGGACAGGGGTCACAGATACGCAGTATTTT
CSGAAGTGVTDTQYF
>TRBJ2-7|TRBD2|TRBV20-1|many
TGCAGTGCTAGAGCCGGGACTAGCTTCTACGAGCAGTACTTC
CSARAGTSFYEQYF
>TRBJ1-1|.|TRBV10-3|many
TGTGCCATCAGTGAGCCGAACGGGGGCACTGAAGCTTTCTTT
CAISEPNGGTEAFF
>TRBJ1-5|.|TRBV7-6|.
TGTGCCAGCAGCTTAACCATGGGAAAGGGGAGAAATCAGCCCCAGCATTTT
CASSLTMGKGRNQPQHF
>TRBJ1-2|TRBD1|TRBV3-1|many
TGTGCCAGCAGCCAAAGCAGGGGGTATAGCTATGGCTACACCTTC
CASSQSRGYSYGYTF
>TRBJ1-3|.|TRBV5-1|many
TGCGCCAGCAGCTTGGACTCGCGGGGCTCTGGAAACACCATATATTTT
CASSLDSRGSGNTIYF
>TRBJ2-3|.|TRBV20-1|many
TGCAGTGCTAGGGCTAGCGTGGGCACAGATACGCAGTATTTT
CSARASVGTDTQYF
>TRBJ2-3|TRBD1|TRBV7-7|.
TGTGCTAGCAGCTTAACGGGACAGGGAACGCAGTATTTT
CASSLTGQGTQYF
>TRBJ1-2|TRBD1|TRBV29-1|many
TGCAGCGTCGATACAGGGGAAGGGAACTATGGCTACACCTTC
CSVDTGEGNYGYTF
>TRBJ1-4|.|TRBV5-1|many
TGCGCCAGCAGCTTGGCCCCTAGTGTTGGGGTTCATGAAAAACTGTTTTTT
CASSLAPSVGVHEKLFF
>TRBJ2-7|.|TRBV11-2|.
TGTGCCAGCAGCTTGGACAGACGTGGGTACGAGCAGTACTTC
CASSLDRRGYEQYF
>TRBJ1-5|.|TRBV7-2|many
TGTGCCAGCTCCTCCTCCCGCGATCAGCCCCAGCATTTT
CASSSSRDQPQHF
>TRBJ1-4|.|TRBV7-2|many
TGTGCCAGCAGCTTAGCGAGTGAAAAACTGTTTTTT
CASSLASEKLFF
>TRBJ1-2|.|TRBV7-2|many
TGTGCCAGCAGCCCCTCGCATTTAGCTAACTATGGCTACACCTTC
CASSPSHLANYGYTF
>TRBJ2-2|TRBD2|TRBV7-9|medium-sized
TGTGCCTGCTATTCTAGCGGGAGTCTCGGGGAGCTGTTTTTT
CACYSSGSLGELFF
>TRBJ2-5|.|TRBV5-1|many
TGCGCCAGCAGCTCCAGGAGGACAGAGACCCAGTACTTC
CASSSRRTETQYF
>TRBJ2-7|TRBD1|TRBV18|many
TGTGCCAGCTCACCCGTGTCGGACAGGCGAGATTACGAGCAGTACTTC
CASSPVSDRRDYEQYF
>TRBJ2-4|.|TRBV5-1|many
TGCGCCAGCAGCTTGAACGGAAACATTCAGTACTTC
CASSLNGNIQYF
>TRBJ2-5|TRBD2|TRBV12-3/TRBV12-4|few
TGTGCCAGCAGTTTCCCCCCCCTCTCGCGGGAGGGAGGGGAAGAGACCCAGTACTTC
CASSFPPLSREGGEETQYF
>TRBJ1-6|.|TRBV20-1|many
TGCAGTGCTAGATTCCAGGACTATAATTCACCCCTCCACTTT
CSARFQDYNSPLHF
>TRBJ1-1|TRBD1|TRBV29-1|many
TGCAGCATCCCCGAGGGAGGGGGCCGTGGAGCTTTCTTT
CSIPEGGGRGAFF
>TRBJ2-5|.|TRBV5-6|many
TGTGCCAGCAGCACGGGGTTCGGGACGCAAGAGACCCAGTACTTC
CASSTGFGTQETQYF
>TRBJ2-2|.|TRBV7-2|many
TGTGCCAGCAGCTTAGACCAGTCCGGGGAGCTGTTTTTT
CASSLDQSGELFF
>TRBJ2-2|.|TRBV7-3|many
TGTGCCAGCAGCTTACGCTCGGGTGGAAACACCGGGGAGCTGTTTTTT
CASSLRSGGNTGELFF
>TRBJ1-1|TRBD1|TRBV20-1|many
TGCAGTGCTAGAGGCCCAGGGACAGGGCGGTTTAGGGCTGAAGCTTTCTTT
CSARGPGTGRFRAEAFF
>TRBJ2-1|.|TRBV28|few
TGTGCCAGCAGTCCCCCTTTGGCAGGCTCGGGAAATGAGCAGTTCTTC
CASSPPLAGSGNEQFF